One and the same sample provided the 15 T cell receptor beta chains below, sequenced in a study of blood T cell repertoires in COVID-19. Assay used: immunoSEQ multiplex PCR; TCRdb lists only in-frame clones, some missing. The repertoire consists of about 99,000 clones, with around 90% occurring once and the leading ten covering 2.5% to 3.5%. Sequencing was carried out using peripheral blood. All receptors derive from a man in his fifties in a cohort sampled during active COVID-19.

J is TRBJ1-2 and V is TRBV3-1 (or the pseudogene TRBV3-2); 7 bases line up with TRBD1. CDR1 and CDR2 (germline): LGHDT, YNNKEL (reference sequence). This CDR3 spans 14 amino acids. The V and J ends lost 1 base and 6 bases, in that order; junction bases with no gene match: 5. The CDR3 DNA reads as TGTGCCAGCAGCCAAGGTGCGACAGGGAATGGCTACACCTTC. Protein: CASSQGATGNGYTF.

The chain has TRBV28 and TRBJ1-5; the match to TRBD1 covers 10 bases. The germline V gene has CDR1 MDHEN and CDR2 SYDVKM. The CDR3 totals 13 residues. V gave up 8 bases and J gave up 6 bases; unmatched junction bases: 4. The CDR3 is CASYRTGGQPQHF. For the CDR3, the DNA is TGTGCCAGCTACCGGACAGGGGGTCAGCCCCAGCATTTT. The variable domain in full, completed from reference TRBV28 and TRBJ1-5, reads DVKVTQSSRYLVKRTGEKVFLECVQDMDHENMFWYRQDPGLGLRLIYFSYDVKMKEKGDIPEGYSVSREKKERFSLILESASTNQTSMYLCASYRTGGQPQHFGDGTRLSIL.

This chain joins TRBV9 and TRBJ2-7, with a tentative D call TRBD1 (6 bases). CDR1 SGDLS and CDR2 YYNGEE come from the germline V gene. CDR3 length: 13 residues. V lost 3 bases and J lost 4, with 11 bases in between. The CDR3: CASSDHREYEQYF. The DNA for the CDR3 is TGTGCCAGCAGCGATCACAGGGAGTACGAGCAGTACTTC.

The V and J genes are TRBV3-1 (or the pseudogene TRBV3-2) and TRBJ1-2, with D perhaps TRBD1 (5 bases). Germline CDR1 is LGHDT and CDR2 is YNNKEL (reference sequence). The CDR3 runs to 13 residues. V shed 1 base and J shed 7 bases, with 10 bases lying between them. CDR3 coding DNA: TGTGCCAGCAGCCAAGCCAGGGTAGGTGGCTACACCTTC. This translates into CASSQARVGGYTF.

This clone has a single count. The chain uses TRBV14 and TRBJ2-5; 10 bases map to TRBD2. V lost 4 bases, J lost 5 bases, and 7 bases stayed unmatched. The CDR3 covers 15 residues. Germline V lookup: CDR1 SGHDN, CDR2 FVKESK. Here the CDR3 DNA reads TGTGCCAGCAGCCGACAGCGGGGGGGCCGGGAGACCCAGTACTTC. It codes for CASSRQRGGRETQYF.

This clone was observed once. The chain links TRBV11-3 to TRBJ2-2; no clear D. The CDR3 runs 14 residues. V was shortened by 5 bases and J by 4 bases, with 11 bases between the two germline ends. Germline assignment: CDR1 SGHNT and CDR2 YENEEA. The CDR3 DNA is TGTGCCAGCAGCCACTACCCTTTCACCGGGGAGCTGTTTTTT. This translates into CASSHYPFTGELFF. Looking up the rest from reference TRBV11-3 and TRBJ2-2 gives the full variable domain: EAGVVQSPRYKIIEKKQPVAFWCNPISGHNTLYWYLQNLGQGPELLIRYENEEAVDDSQLPKDRFSAERLKGVDSTLKIQPAELGDSAVYLCASSHYPFTGELFFGEGSRLTVL.

This chain links TRBV28 with TRBJ1-6; 8 bases match TRBD1. CDR3 size: 13 residues. Trimming cost V 10 bases and J 7 bases; bases outside gene matches: 6. The V gene's germline CDR1 is MDHEN and CDR2 SYDVKM. The CDR3 nucleotides are TGTGCCACGATGGACAGGGACAATTCACCCCTCCACTTT. Amino acid sequence: CATMDRDNSPLHF.

This chain links TRBV11-2 with TRBJ1-3, with D unresolved. The V end lost 1 base, the J end lost 5 bases, and 12 bases lay between the germline ends. CDR3 length: 15 residues. Looked up from germline, CDR1 is SGHAT and CDR2 is FQNNGV. DNA of the CDR3: TGTGCCAGCAGCTTAGGAGGGCAGGTTCGAAACACCATATATTTT. This gives the protein CASSLGGQVRNTIYF. The full variable domain, rest sourced from reference TRBV11-2 and TRBJ1-3, is EAGVAQSPRYKIIEKRQSVAFWCNPISGHATLYWYQQILGQGPKLLIQFQNNGVVDDSQLPKDRFSAERLKGVDSTLKIQPAKLEDSAVYLCASSLGGQVRNTIYFGEGSWLTVV.

CDR3 nucleotide sequence: TGTGCCAGTAGTATAGGAGCAACGATAGATGGCTACACCTTC. This codes for CASSIGATIDGYTF. V usage is TRBV19 and J usage is TRBJ1-2; D is unclear. Germline lookup yields CDR1 LNHDA and CDR2 SQIVND (reference sequence). Between the trimmed V and J ends, which lost 1 base and 6 bases, there was a span of 12 bases. The CDR3 spans 14 residues. Full variable domain (missing parts from reference TRBV19 and TRBJ1-2): DGGITQSPKYLFRKEGQNVTLSCEQNLNHDAMYWYRQDPGQGLRLIYYSQIVNDFQKGDIAEGYSVSREKKESFPLTVTSAQKNPTAFYLCASSIGATIDGYTFGSGTRLTVV.

This chain joins TRBV11-3 and TRBJ1-2, with D perhaps matching TRBD1 (6 bases). V was cut by 0 bases and J by 6 bases, with 17 bases left in between. Germline V gene lookup returns CDR1 SGHNT and CDR2 YENEEA. The CDR3 spans 16 residues. CDR3 amino acids: CASSLETGTEGDGYTF. CDR3 bases: TGTGCCAGCAGCTTAGAAACAGGGACCGAGGGGGATGGCTACACCTTC.

CDR3 DNA: TGTGCCAGCAGGTCCGGGACAGGGGGCAACACAGATACGCAGTATTTT. This sequence encodes CASRSGTGGNTDTQYF. The V gene is TRBV27, the J gene TRBJ2-3; 12 bases agree with TRBD1. Germline assignment: CDR1 MNHEY and CDR2 SMNVEV (reference sequence). Trimming removed 6 bases from V and 2 bases from J; junction bases left unmatched: 6. The CDR3 runs 16 residues.

This chain joins TRBV11-2 and TRBJ1-3; no clear D. The CDR3 is made up of 16 amino acids. Germline CDR1 and CDR2: SGHAT and FQNNGV. V dropped 2 bases and J dropped 4 bases, with 15 bases sitting between them. The CDR3 spells CASSLNRGSRGNTIYF. CDR3 bases: TGTGCCAGCAGCTTAAATCGGGGTTCAAGGGGAAACACCATATATTTT.

The gene calls are TRBV9 and TRBJ2-5; 7 nucleotides align to TRBD1. Per germline, CDR1 SGDLS and CDR2 YYNGEE. CDR3 size: 15 residues. Trimming at V came to 4 bases and at J to 5 bases, leaving 11 bases not matched to a gene. The CDR3 region is CASSTRQGPGETQYF. CDR3 bases: TGTGCCAGCAGCACGCGACAGGGCCCAGGGGAGACCCAGTACTTC.

This clone has only a few counts. The rearrangement links TRBV10-3 to TRBJ2-7, with TRBD2 matching 8 bases. This CDR3 spans 20 amino acids. Germline V gene sequence: CDR1 ENHRY, CDR2 SYGVKD. With 7 bases clipped from V and 2 bases from J, the junction kept 25 bases outside the gene matches. The chain's CDR3 is CAITPWSRGGLGESTYEQYV. The CDR3 nucleotides are TGTGCCATCACCCCTTGGAGTCGGGGGGGTTTAGGGGAGAGTACCTACGAGCAGTACGTC.

The chain has TRBV2 and TRBJ1-5; TRBD1 matches at 8 bases. The germline V gene has CDR1 SNHLY and CDR2 FYNNEI. J gave up 0 bases and V 3 bases, and 1 base lay outside the gene matches. This CDR3 contains 15 residues. The CDR3 nucleotides are TGTGCCAGCAGTGAGGGACAGGTTAGCAATCAGCCCCAGCATTTT. This encodes CASSEGQVSNQPQHF.